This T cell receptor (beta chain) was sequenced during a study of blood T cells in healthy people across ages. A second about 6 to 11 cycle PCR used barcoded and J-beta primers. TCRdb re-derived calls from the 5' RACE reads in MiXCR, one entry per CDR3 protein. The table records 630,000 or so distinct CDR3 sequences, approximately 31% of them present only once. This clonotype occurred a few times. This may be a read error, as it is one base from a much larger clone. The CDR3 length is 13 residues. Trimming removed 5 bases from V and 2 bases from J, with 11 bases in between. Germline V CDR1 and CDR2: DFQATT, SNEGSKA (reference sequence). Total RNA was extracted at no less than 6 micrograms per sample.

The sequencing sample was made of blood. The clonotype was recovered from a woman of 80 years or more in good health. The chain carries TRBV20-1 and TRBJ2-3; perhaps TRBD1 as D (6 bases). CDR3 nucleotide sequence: TGCAGTGCTGTGGGGGCAGCCACAGATACGCAGTATTTT. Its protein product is CSAVGAATDTQYF.